This TCR beta chain was obtained from a study of T cells after yellow fever vaccination. Study context: In the case of low-cell-number fractions, SMART-Seq v4 Ultra Low Input was used for preparation.

General study points: A small share of clonotypes appeared in both CD4 and CD8 compartments.

This clonotype has a handful of counts. Its cognate antigen is unknown. 5'RACE template switching produced TCR cDNA carrying a universal primer site and UMIs. TCRdb re-analysed the 5' RACE reads in MiXCR, keeping a single row per CDR3 protein. The table has fewer than 350,000 distinct CDR3 sequences, 8.5% to 10% seen once; the top ten hold more than 15%. This receptor was taken from a man younger than 35 who received the YFV17D yellow fever vaccine. The sample consisted of PBMCs, taken on the day of the first yellow fever vaccination.

CDR3 region: CSALRTGSSSYNEQFF. In nucleotides, the CDR3 is TGCAGTGCTCTTAGGACAGGGTCAAGCTCCTACAATGAGCAGTTCTTC. The V and J genes are TRBV20-1 and TRBJ2-1; 8 bases line up with TRBD1. The length of the CDR3 is 16 residues. V dropped 5 bases and J dropped 0; count of bases not matched to a gene: 9. The germline CDR1 and CDR2 sequences are DFQATT and SNEGSKA (reference sequence).